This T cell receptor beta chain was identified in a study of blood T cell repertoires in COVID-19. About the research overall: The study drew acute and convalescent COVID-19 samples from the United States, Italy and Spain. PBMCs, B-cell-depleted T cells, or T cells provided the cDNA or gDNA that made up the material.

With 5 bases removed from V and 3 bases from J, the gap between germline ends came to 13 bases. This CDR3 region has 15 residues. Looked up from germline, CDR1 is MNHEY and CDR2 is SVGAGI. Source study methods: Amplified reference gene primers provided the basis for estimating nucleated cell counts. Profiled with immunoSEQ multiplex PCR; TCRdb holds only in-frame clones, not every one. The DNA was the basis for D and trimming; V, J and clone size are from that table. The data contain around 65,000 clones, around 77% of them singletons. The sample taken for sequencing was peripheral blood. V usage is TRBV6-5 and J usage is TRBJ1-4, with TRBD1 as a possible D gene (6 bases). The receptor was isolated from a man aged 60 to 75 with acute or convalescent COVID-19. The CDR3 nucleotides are TGTGCCAGCAGTCTCTCAGGGGTCCCTAATGAAAAACTGTTTTTT. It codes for CASSLSGVPNEKLFF.